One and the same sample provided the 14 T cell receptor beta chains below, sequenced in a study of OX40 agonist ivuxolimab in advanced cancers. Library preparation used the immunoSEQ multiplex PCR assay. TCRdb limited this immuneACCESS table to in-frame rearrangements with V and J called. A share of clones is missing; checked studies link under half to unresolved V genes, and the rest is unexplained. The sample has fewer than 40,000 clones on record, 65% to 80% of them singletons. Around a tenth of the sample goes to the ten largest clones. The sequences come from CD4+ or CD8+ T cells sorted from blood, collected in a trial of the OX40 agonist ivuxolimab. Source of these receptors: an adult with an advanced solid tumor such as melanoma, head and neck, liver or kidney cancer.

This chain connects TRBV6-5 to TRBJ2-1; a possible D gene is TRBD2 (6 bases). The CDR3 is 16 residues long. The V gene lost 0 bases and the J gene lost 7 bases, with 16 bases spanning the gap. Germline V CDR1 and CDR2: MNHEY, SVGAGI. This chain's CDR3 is CASSYSSPGLKNEQFF. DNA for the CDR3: TGTGCCAGCAGTTACTCATCGCCGGGACTTAAAAATGAGCAGTTCTTC.

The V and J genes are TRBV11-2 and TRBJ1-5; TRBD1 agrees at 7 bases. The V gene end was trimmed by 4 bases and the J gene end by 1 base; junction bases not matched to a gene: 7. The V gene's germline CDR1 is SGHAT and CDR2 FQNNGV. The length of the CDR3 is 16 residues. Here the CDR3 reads CASSSQGGVSNQPQHF. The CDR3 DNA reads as TGTGCCAGCAGCTCCCAGGGGGGTGTGAGCAATCAGCCCCAGCATTTT.

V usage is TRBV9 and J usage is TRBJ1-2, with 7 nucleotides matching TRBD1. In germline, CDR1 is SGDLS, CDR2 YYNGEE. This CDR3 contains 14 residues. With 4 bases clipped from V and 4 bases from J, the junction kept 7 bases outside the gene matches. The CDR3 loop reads CASSIGQDIYGYTF. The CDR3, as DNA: TGTGCCAGCAGCATCGGACAGGACATCTATGGCTACACCTTC.

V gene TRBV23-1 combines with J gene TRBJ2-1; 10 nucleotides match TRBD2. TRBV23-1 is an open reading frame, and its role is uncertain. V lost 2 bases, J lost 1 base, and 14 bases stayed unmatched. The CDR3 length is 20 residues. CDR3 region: CASSQGTRGLAGASYNEQFF. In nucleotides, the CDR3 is TGCGCCAGCAGTCAAGGAACCAGGGGGCTAGCGGGAGCGTCCTACAATGAGCAGTTCTTC.

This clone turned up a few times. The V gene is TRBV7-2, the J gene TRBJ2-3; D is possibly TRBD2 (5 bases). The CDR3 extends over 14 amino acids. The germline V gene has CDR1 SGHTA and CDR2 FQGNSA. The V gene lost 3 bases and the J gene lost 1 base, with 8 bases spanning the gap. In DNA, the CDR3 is TGTGCCAGCAGCTTTGTGCGGGGCACAGATACGCAGTATTTT. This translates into CASSFVRGTDTQYF. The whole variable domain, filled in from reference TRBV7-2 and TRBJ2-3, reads GAGVSQSPSNKVTEKGKDVELRCDPISGHTALYWYRQSLGQGLEFLIYFQGNSAPDKSGLPSDRFSAERTGGSVSTLTIQRTQQEDSAVYLCASSFVRGTDTQYFGPGTRLTVL.

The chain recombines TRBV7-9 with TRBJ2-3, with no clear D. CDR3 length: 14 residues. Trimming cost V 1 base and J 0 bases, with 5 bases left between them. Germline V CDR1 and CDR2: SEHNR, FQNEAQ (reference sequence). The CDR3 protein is CASSLGRSTDTQYF. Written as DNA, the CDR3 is TGTGCCAGCAGCTTAGGTCGTAGCACAGATACGCAGTATTTT.

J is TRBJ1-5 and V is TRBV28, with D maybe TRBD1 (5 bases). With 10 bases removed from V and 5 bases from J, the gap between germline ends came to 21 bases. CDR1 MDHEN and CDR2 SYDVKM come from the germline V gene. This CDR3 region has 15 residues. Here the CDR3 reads CATVDHVSGDQPQHF. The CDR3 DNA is TGTGCCACCGTGGACCACGTTTCGGGGGATCAGCCCCAGCATTTT.

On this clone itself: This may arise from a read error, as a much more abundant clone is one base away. The CDR3 DNA reads TGTGCCAGCAGCCAAGATACGACTAGCAATGAGCAGTTCTTC. Translated, it gives CASSQDTTSNEQFF. The rearrangement joins TRBV4-2 to TRBJ2-1, with D possibly TRBD2 on 6 matching bases. Germline V lookup: CDR1 LGHNA, CDR2 YNFKEQ. The V end was cut by 0 bases, the J end by 6 bases, with 9 bases between. This CDR3 comprises 14 residues.

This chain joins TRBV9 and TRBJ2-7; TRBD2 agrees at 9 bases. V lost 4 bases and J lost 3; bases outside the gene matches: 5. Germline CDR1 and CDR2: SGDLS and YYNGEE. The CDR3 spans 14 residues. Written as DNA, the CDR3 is TGTGCCAGCAGCTCCAAACTAGCGGGCTACGAGCAGTACTTC. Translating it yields CASSSKLAGYEQYF. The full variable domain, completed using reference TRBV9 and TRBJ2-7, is DSGVTQTPKHLITATGQRVTLRCSPRSGDLSVYWYQQSLDQGLQFLIQYYNGEERAKGNILERFSAQQFPDLHSELNLSSLELGDSALYFCASSSKLAGYEQYFGPGTRLTVT.

This CDR3 reads CATRDRDLSGANVLTF. The CDR3, as DNA: TGTGCCACCCGGGACAGGGATCTCTCTGGGGCCAACGTCCTGACTTTC. The chain employs TRBV10-3 and TRBJ2-6; 9 bases line up with TRBD1. The germline V gene has CDR1 ENHRY and CDR2 SYGVKD. Germline trimming cut 10 bases from V and 0 bases from J; bases unmatched to any gene: 7. This CDR3 has 16 residues.

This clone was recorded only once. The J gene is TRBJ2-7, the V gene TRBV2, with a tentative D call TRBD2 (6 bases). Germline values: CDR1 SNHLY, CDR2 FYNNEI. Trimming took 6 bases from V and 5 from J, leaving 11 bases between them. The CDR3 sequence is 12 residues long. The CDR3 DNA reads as TGTGCCAGCAGCCCGGGAGTTGACGAGCAGTACTTC. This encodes CASSPGVDEQYF.

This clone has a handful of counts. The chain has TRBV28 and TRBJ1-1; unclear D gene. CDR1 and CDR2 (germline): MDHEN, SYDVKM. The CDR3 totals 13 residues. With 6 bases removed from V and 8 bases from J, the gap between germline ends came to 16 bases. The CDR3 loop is CASRVDGVREAFF. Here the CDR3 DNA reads TGTGCCAGCAGGGTTGACGGGGTCAGAGAAGCTTTCTTT.

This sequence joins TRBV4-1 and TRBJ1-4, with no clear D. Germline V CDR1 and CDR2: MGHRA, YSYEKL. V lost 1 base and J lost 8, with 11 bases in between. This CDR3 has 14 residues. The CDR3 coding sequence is TGCGCCAGCAGCCAAGGGACCAAAGGAGAAAAACTGTTTTTT. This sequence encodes CASSQGTKGEKLFF.

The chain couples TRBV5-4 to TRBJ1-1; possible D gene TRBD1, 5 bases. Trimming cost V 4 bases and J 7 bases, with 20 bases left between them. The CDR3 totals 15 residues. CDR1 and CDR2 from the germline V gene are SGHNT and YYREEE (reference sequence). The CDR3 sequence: CASSPTGTPRDEAFF. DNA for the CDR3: TGTGCCAGCAGCCCAACCGGGACCCCGAGGGATGAAGCTTTCTTT.